These 12 T cell receptor beta chains were all obtained from the same sample, sequenced in a study of T cell repertoires in ileal Crohn's disease. Sequencing was performed with immunoSEQ multiplex PCR; in TCRdb, only in-frame clones are kept and a portion is missing. This repertoire shows 5,000 to 6,500 clones, around four fifths found once; its top ten account for approximately 5%. Sequencing was done on a sample of ileal tissue. These receptor sequences come from an adult with Crohn's disease.

V gene TRBV7-9 combines with J gene TRBJ1-1; a possible D gene is TRBD1 (5 bases). This CDR3 is 14 amino acids long. Trimming cost V 1 base and J 5 bases, with 11 bases left between them. Germline V gene data show CDR1 as SEHNR and CDR2 as FQNEAQ (reference sequence). The CDR3 sequence is CASSLGREVTEAFF. The DNA for the CDR3 is TGTGCCAGCAGCTTAGGCAGGGAAGTGACTGAAGCTTTCTTT.

This chain uses TRBV11-2 with TRBJ1-2; D gene unclear. CDR3 size: 12 residues. V was pared by 5 bases and J by 7 bases, with 11 bases between. The germline gives CDR1 SGHAT, CDR2 FQNNGV. The CDR3 protein is CASSPGPGGYTF. The CDR3 DNA sequence: TGTGCCAGCAGCCCAGGCCCGGGTGGCTACACCTTC.

V usage is TRBV9 and J usage is TRBJ1-1; D is uncertain. Per germline, CDR1 SGDLS and CDR2 YYNGEE. The V end was cut by 0 bases, the J end by 0 bases, with 6 bases between. This CDR3 spans 14 amino acids. The DNA of the CDR3 is TGTGCCAGCAGCGTAGATGTGATGAACACTGAAGCTTTCTTT. Protein sequence: CASSVDVMNTEAFF.

The chain links TRBV7-8 to TRBJ2-1; possibly TRBD1 for D (7 bases). The CDR3 loop spans 17 amino acids. Germline CDR1 SGHVS, CDR2 FQNEAQ. The V gene lost 7 bases and the J gene lost 0 bases, with 19 bases spanning the gap. The CDR3 nucleotides are TGTGCCAGCACCAGCTCCAGCAGGGGGGACTCCTACAATGAGCAGTTCTTC. Its protein product is CASTSSSRGDSYNEQFF.

The chain uses TRBV4-3 and TRBJ2-7; D gene uncertain. The CDR3 spans 16 residues. V was shortened by 0 bases and J by 3 bases, with 15 bases between the two germline ends. Germline CDR1 is LGHNA and CDR2 is YSLEER. The DNA of the CDR3 is TGCGCCAGCAGCCAAGAGGACCGAATGAACCTCTACGAGCAGTACTTC. Its protein is CASSQEDRMNLYEQYF.

The chain uses TRBV7-8 and TRBJ1-2; 10 nucleotides match TRBD1. The CDR3 has 16 residues. CDR1 and CDR2 (germline): SGHVS, FQNEAQ. V gave up 7 bases and J gave up 4 bases; unmatched junction bases: 12. The CDR3 DNA reads TGTGCCAGCACCACTATGGGACAGGGGCTCGCCTATGGCTACACCTTC. This sequence encodes CASTTMGQGLAYGYTF.

The rearrangement uses TRBV30 and TRBJ2-1; 8 positions match TRBD2. J gave up 0 bases and V 3 bases, and 4 bases lay outside the gene matches. CDR3 length equals 15 residues. The germline CDR1 and CDR2 sequences are GTSNPN and SVGIG (reference sequence). The CDR3 DNA is TGTGCCTGGAGGGGGCTAGCGGGCTCCTACAATGAGCAGTTCTTC. This translates into CAWRGLAGSYNEQFF.

The V and J genes are TRBV30 and TRBJ2-3, with a weak D call TRBD2 (5 bases). The V gene's germline CDR1 is GTSNPN and CDR2 SVGIG (reference sequence). The CDR3 consists of 15 residues. V was trimmed by 1 base and J by 2 bases, leaving 13 bases between them. CDR3 in DNA: TGTGCCTGGAGTGACGCGCGGGCTCTCACAGATACGCAGTATTTT. Protein sequence: CAWSDARALTDTQYF.

The chain couples TRBV7-2 to TRBJ2-3, with D perhaps TRBD2 (5 bases). CDR3 length equals 14 residues. Germline CDR1 SGHTA, CDR2 FQGNSA. V dropped 3 bases and J dropped 2 bases, with 9 bases sitting between them. The CDR3 nucleotides are TGTGCCAGCAGCTTCGACGGGAACACAGATACGCAGTATTTT. It codes for CASSFDGNTDTQYF.

V and J are TRBV6-6 and TRBJ1-2; D is unresolved. CDR1 MNHNY and CDR2 SVGAGI come from the germline V gene (reference sequence). CDR3 length equals 13 residues. Deletions cut 0 bases from V and 8 bases from J, with 10 bases between. CDR3 DNA sequence: TGTGCCAGCAGTTACTCCGAGTCGGAGGGCTACACCTTC. Its protein product is CASSYSESEGYTF.

CDR3 bases: TGTGCCAGCAGTCCTGGAGCGGATGGCTACACCTTC. This encodes CASSPGADGYTF. V and J are TRBV7-9 and TRBJ1-2; no firm D call. The CDR3 consists of 12 residues. Trimming left V 6 bases short and J 6 bases short, with 11 bases between. Germline CDR1 is SEHNR and CDR2 is FQNEAQ (reference sequence).

V and J are TRBV9 and TRBJ2-1; 7 bases agree with TRBD2. With 6 bases clipped from V and 11 bases from J, the junction kept 14 bases outside the gene matches. There are 14 residues in the CDR3. The germline CDR1 and CDR2 sequences are SGDLS and YYNGEE. Written as DNA, the CDR3 is TGTGCCAGCATCCCGTGGGGGGAGGGCCACCAGCAGTTCTTC. Translating it yields CASIPWGEGHQQFF.